Below, 16 T cell receptor beta chains from the same sample are listed, as sequenced in a study of identical twins. TCRdb reprocessed the 5' RACE reads with MiXCR, giving one entry per CDR3 protein. The table records roughly 1,500,000 distinct CDR3 sequences, about 32% of them present only once. Sequenced material: cord blood. The receptors come from a newborn girl in good health.

This clonotype was counted only a few times. The CDR3 DNA reads as TGTGCCAACCTCGGGACTAGCGGGGGGGCCTACTACAATGAGCAGTTCTTC. This gives the protein CANLGTSGGAYYNEQFF. The rearrangement links TRBV6-4 to TRBJ2-1, with 16 bases that match TRBD2. Trimming removed 10 bases from V and 3 bases from J; junction bases left unmatched: 9. Germline V gene lookup returns CDR1 MRHNA and CDR2 SNTAGT. The CDR3 covers 17 residues.

This clonotype was recorded a few times. V usage is TRBV10-3 and J usage is TRBJ2-7; 8 bases are shared with TRBD2. Germline CDR1 is ENHRY and CDR2 is SYGVKD. The CDR3 is made up of 15 amino acids. With V trimmed by 3 bases and J by 0 bases, 4 bases remained unmatched. CDR3 DNA sequence: TGTGCCATCAGTGACCCGGGGGGGAACTCCTACGAGCAGTACTTC. Its translation is CAISDPGGNSYEQYF.

The chain links TRBV12-3 or TRBV12-4 to TRBJ2-5, with TRBD1 identical over 8 bases. The CDR3 is 15 residues long. The V segment lost 2 bases and the J segment 5 bases; nucleotides outside the gene matches: 7. As DNA, the CDR3 is TGTGCCAGCAGTTTAAGGGACGCAGGGGGCGAGACCCAGTACTTC. Protein: CASSLRDAGGETQYF.

The J gene is TRBJ2-7, the V gene TRBV28, with a weak D call TRBD1 (5 bases). CDR3 length: 12 amino acids. Trimming pared 8 bases from V and 1 base from J, leaving 9 bases between. Germline loops: CDR1 MDHEN, CDR2 SYDVKM. The CDR3 loop reads CASHRQSYEQYF. The CDR3 nucleotides read TGTGCCAGCCACCGACAGTCCTACGAGCAGTACTTC.

The chain employs TRBV6-2 or TRBV6-3 and TRBJ1-2; TRBD1 matches at 8 bases. The CDR3 loop spans 14 amino acids. With V trimmed by 0 bases and J by 6 bases, 3 bases remained unmatched. The germline V gene encodes CDR1 MNHEY and CDR2 SVGEGT. The CDR3: CASSYSDRVNGYTF. In DNA, the CDR3 is TGTGCCAGCAGTTACTCGGACAGGGTGAATGGCTACACCTTC.

The CDR3 reads CSVLRGGRRPYEQYF. CDR3 nucleotide sequence: TGCAGCGTCCTCCGGGGGGGCAGGAGGCCCTACGAGCAGTACTTC. The chain links TRBV29-1 to TRBJ2-7; 8 bases are a match to TRBD2. The V segment lost 6 bases and the J segment 2 bases; nucleotides outside the gene matches: 12. Per the germline V gene, CDR1 is SQVTM and CDR2 is ANQGSEA. The CDR3 contains 15 residues.

This rearrangement joins TRBV7-2 to TRBJ2-1; 9 bases fit TRBD2. Germline V CDR1 and CDR2: SGHTA, FQGNSA. V gave up 1 base and J gave up 7 bases; unmatched junction bases: 11. This CDR3 spans 17 amino acids. CDR3 loop: CASSLGQGRGGKNEQFF. The CDR3 DNA follows: TGTGCCAGCAGCTTAGGTCAGGGGCGGGGGGGGAAGAATGAGCAGTTCTTC.

The rearrangement joins TRBV6-1 to TRBJ2-7; 13 nucleotides match TRBD2. CDR1 and CDR2 from the germline V gene are MNHNS and SASEGT. The CDR3 spans 17 residues. V trimming: 6 bases; J trimming: 6 bases; junction bases outside the gene matches: 14. The CDR3 sequence: CASRRGHRTSGSIEQYF. As DNA, the CDR3 is TGTGCCAGCAGACGGGGTCACCGGACTAGCGGGAGCATCGAGCAGTACTTC.

The V and J genes are TRBV11-2 and TRBJ2-3; 10 bases agree with TRBD2. Per germline, CDR1 SGHAT and CDR2 FQNNGV. Trimming at V came to 5 bases and at J to 0 bases, leaving 11 bases not matched to a gene. This CDR3 contains 18 residues. The CDR3 DNA is TGTGCCAGCAGCCTACCGTTTAGCGGGAGGACCAGCACAGATACGCAGTATTTT. This sequence encodes CASSLPFSGRTSTDTQYF.

V is TRBV4-2 and J is TRBJ2-1, with D perhaps matching TRBD2 (5 bases). V lost 0 bases and J lost 4, with 13 bases in between. The germline V gene encodes CDR1 LGHNA and CDR2 YNFKEQ. The CDR3 is 16 residues long. CDR3 sequence: CASSQDCGCIYNEQFF. As DNA, the CDR3 is TGTGCCAGCAGCCAAGATTGCGGGTGCATATACAATGAGCAGTTCTTC.

This clonotype was counted a few times. The rearrangement joins TRBV5-1 to TRBJ2-7; TRBD2 is a possible D gene (7 bases). Germline CDR1 SGHRS, CDR2 YFSETQ. This CDR3 region has 14 residues. The ends were cut back, 6 bases at V and 2 bases at J, with 15 bases in the middle. In DNA form, the CDR3 reads TGCGCCAGCACCCGGGGGGCGGAGACCTACGAGCAGTACTTC. Translated, it gives CASTRGAETYEQYF.

The chain links TRBV20-1 to TRBJ2-1; 10 nucleotides line up with TRBD2. The CDR3 loop spans 18 amino acids. V dropped 0 bases and J dropped 6; count of bases not matched to a gene: 14. Germline CDR1 DFQATT, CDR2 SNEGSKA (reference sequence). CDR3 nucleotide sequence: TGCAGTGCTAGAGATCTGGGGGGTCTAGCGGGGGTGTGCAATGAGCAGTTCTTC. This gives the protein CSARDLGGLAGVCNEQFF.

This clonotype came up a few times. This chain uses TRBV4-1 with TRBJ2-3; tentatively, D is TRBD1 (6 bases). Germline lookup yields CDR1 MGHRA and CDR2 YSYEKL. There are 13 residues in the CDR3. Trimming removed 3 bases at V and 9 bases at J, with 13 bases between. CDR3 DNA sequence: TGCGCCAGCAGCCAGGGCCGACAGGCAACGCAGTATTTT. This translates into CASSQGRQATQYF.

This rearrangement joins TRBV12-3 or TRBV12-4 to TRBJ2-2, with 7 bases that match TRBD1. Trimming removed 2 bases from V and 1 base from J; junction bases left unmatched: 4. The CDR3 runs 16 residues. CDR3 nucleotides: TGTGCCAGCAGTTTAAGGGGGACAGTGAACACCGGGGAGCTGTTTTTT. Its protein is CASSLRGTVNTGELFF.

This sequence joins TRBV20-1 and TRBJ2-5, with TRBD2 matching over 8 bases. V lost 7 bases, J lost 4 bases, and 8 bases stayed unmatched. The CDR3 length is 13 residues. CDR1 and CDR2 (germline): DFQATT, SNEGSKA (reference sequence). The chain's CDR3 is CSVVAGKIETQYF. Written as DNA, the CDR3 is TGCAGTGTCGTAGCGGGGAAGATAGAGACCCAGTACTTC.

As for this clonotype: Its ends do not fully match the called genes, so a read error is possible. The rearrangement links TRBV27 to TRBJ2-3, with a possible D match to TRBD1 (5 bases). The germline gives CDR1 MNHEY, CDR2 SMNVEV (reference sequence). This CDR3 contains 16 residues. The CDR3 loop reads CARRQTGPLITDTQYF. The CDR3 nucleotides are TGTGCCCGCAGGCAAACAGGACCGCTAATCACAGATACGCAGTATTTT.